The sequence of this TCR beta chain was determined in a study of a mutant IDH1 vaccine in newly diagnosed glioma. Study as a whole: Pretreatment consisted of radiotherapy, temozolomide, or both, with most receiving both.

V lost 5 bases to trimming and J lost 5 bases, with 10 bases between them. CDR1 and CDR2 from the germline V gene are SGHAT and FQNNGV. There are 13 residues in the CDR3. Remarks on this clone: Its antigen remains unidentified.

Generated by immunoSEQ multiplex PCR, the TCRdb table keeps only in-frame clones and is missing some. The data show about 39,000 clones, around 80% seen once. Indicated time point: week 11, during vaccination. Each vaccine dose was 300 ug of mutant IDH1 20-mer peptide, with topical imiquimod. This sample comprised peripheral blood mononuclear cells (PBMCs), obtained from a glioma patient whose treatment included an IDH1 peptide vaccine. The receptor's source is a woman aged 25 to 45 with glioma. Some clones in this sample may be carry-over from other donors' samples. V usage is TRBV11-2 and J usage is TRBJ2-4, with a possible D match to TRBD2 (6 bases). CDR3 sequence reads: CASSPGGENIQYF. The CDR3 nucleotides are TGTGCCAGCAGCCCGGGCGGGGAAAACATTCAGTACTTC.